These 24 T cell receptor beta chains were sequenced from one sample in a study of post-analysis software for immune sequencing data. Study-level findings and limits: Patients carried 4 or 5 TRBV segments more frequently than controls did, and TRBV5-6, TRBV5-1 and TRBV20-1 were among them.

TCR beta cDNA libraries included unique molecular identifiers. In TCRdb, the PCR reads were re-called with MiXCR into one record per CDR3 protein. This table holds 750,000 to 950,000 distinct CDR3 sequences, approximately 53% found once. For these receptors, no antigen is known. The material sequenced was blood. The receptors derive from a girl between 10 and 17 years old with multiple sclerosis.

The V gene is TRBV10-3, the J gene TRBJ1-1; no clear D gene. Trimming took off 9 bases at V and 1 base at J, with 9 bases between the two ends. There are 12 residues in the CDR3. Germline V CDR1 and CDR2: ENHRY, SYGVKD. As DNA, the CDR3 is TGTGCCATAAAAGAGGGGAACACTGAAGCTTTCTTT. Amino acids: CAIKEGNTEAFF.

This clonotype was counted ten times or more. J is TRBJ2-1 and V is TRBV2; 10 bases map to TRBD2. The length of the CDR3 is 15 residues. From germline, CDR1 is SNHLY and CDR2 FYNNEI. Trimming removed 1 base from V and 9 bases from J; junction bases left unmatched: 6. The CDR3 DNA reads as TGTGCCAGCAGTGAAGTCCTAGCGGGAGTGTCTGAGCAGTTCTTC. Protein sequence: CASSEVLAGVSEQFF.

This clonotype has just a few counts. The genes are TRBV20-1 and TRBJ2-1; 12 bases match TRBD2. Germline-derived CDR1 and CDR2 are DFQATT and SNEGSKA (reference sequence). V lost 4 bases, J lost 7 bases, and 8 bases stayed unmatched. CDR3 length equals 15 residues. DNA for the CDR3: TGCAGTGCTACGAGACTAGCGGGGGCTACTAATGAGCAGTTCTTC. Protein: CSATRLAGATNEQFF.

In this sample, this clonotype turned up once. The V gene is TRBV7-8, the J gene TRBJ1-2, with 12 bases fitting TRBD1. The CDR3 consists of 16 residues. The J segment lost 8 bases and the V segment lost 0 bases, leaving 7 bases of the junction unmatched. Per germline, CDR1 SGHVS and CDR2 FQNEAQ. The chain's CDR3 is CASSLARDRGLEGYTF. In DNA form, the CDR3 reads TGTGCCAGCAGCTTAGCACGGGACAGGGGGCTTGAAGGCTACACCTTC.

This clonotype was recorded only once. V is TRBV4-2 and J is TRBJ2-1; D not resolved. V was pared by 1 base and J by 12 bases, with 16 bases between. Germline V CDR1 and CDR2: LGHNA, YNFKEQ. The CDR3 is 14 amino acids. The CDR3 sequence: CASSQGRLLGVQFF. The CDR3 DNA is TGTGCCAGCAGCCAAGGTCGGCTGCTCGGAGTGCAGTTCTTC.

The rearrangement joins TRBV6-6 to TRBJ2-1; D possibly corresponds to TRBD2 (6 bases). The germline gives CDR1 MNHNY, CDR2 SVGAGI (reference sequence). There are 12 residues in the CDR3. The germline V and J ends were trimmed by 4 bases and 12 bases, with 13 bases remaining between them. The CDR3 DNA reads as TGTGCCAGCAGTTTCGAGCGGGCGGTGCAGTTCTTC. Encoded protein: CASSFERAVQFF.

This clonotype was seen more than once but under ten times. The V call is TRBV29-1, the J call TRBJ2-3; D not resolved. V lost 3 bases and J 8 bases, leaving 9 bases between the germline ends. This CDR3 is 11 amino acids long. Germline assignment: CDR1 SQVTM and CDR2 ANQGSEA. CDR3 region: CSVEWDRTQYF. The CDR3 coding sequence is TGCAGCGTTGAGTGGGATCGTACGCAGTATTTT.

This clonotype was counted once. This rearrangement joins TRBV27 to TRBJ2-7; 7 bases are a match to TRBD1. CDR3 length: 15 amino acids. V dropped 6 bases and J dropped 1; count of bases not matched to a gene: 9. The germline V gene has CDR1 MNHEY and CDR2 SMNVEV (reference sequence). The CDR3 reads CASRPPGQRSYEQYF. The CDR3 DNA reads TGTGCCAGCAGACCGCCGGGACAGAGGTCCTACGAGCAGTACTTC.

The rearrangement joins TRBV5-1 to TRBJ1-2; possible D gene TRBD1, 5 bases. V shed 0 bases and J shed 7 bases, with 10 bases lying between them. The germline gives CDR1 SGHRS, CDR2 YFSETQ. This CDR3 comprises 13 residues. CDR3 region: CASSLAGRSGYTF. The CDR3 DNA follows: TGCGCCAGCAGCTTGGCAGGGAGGAGTGGCTACACCTTC.

This rearrangement joins TRBV29-1 to TRBJ1-4, with D tentatively TRBD1 (6 bases). V lost 6 bases and J 8 bases, leaving 13 bases between the germline ends. The CDR3 consists of 12 residues. From germline, CDR1 is SQVTM and CDR2 ANQGSEA. In DNA, the CDR3 is TGCAGCGTGCAGGGGCGATGGGAAAAACTGTTTTTT. Amino acid sequence: CSVQGRWEKLFF.

V and J are TRBV7-8 and TRBJ1-2; TRBD1 might be the D (5 bases). Germline V gives CDR1 SGHVS, CDR2 FQNEAQ. V lost 5 bases and J lost 6, with 16 bases in between. The CDR3 loop spans 14 amino acids. This CDR3 is CASSPRAYYDGYTF. CDR3 nucleotide sequence: TGTGCCAGCAGCCCCAGGGCTTATTATGATGGCTACACCTTC.

This chain connects TRBV20-1 to TRBJ2-5; weak D call: TRBD1 (5 bases). The CDR3 is made up of 15 amino acids. Per the germline V gene, CDR1 is DFQATT and CDR2 is SNEGSKA (reference sequence). V was trimmed by 3 bases and J by 2 bases, leaving 16 bases between them. CDR3: CSASPSSGPQETQYF. CDR3 bases: TGCAGTGCTAGCCCCAGCTCAGGGCCTCAAGAGACCCAGTACTTC.

This chain uses TRBV7-3 with TRBJ2-3, with TRBD2 matching over 9 bases. Looked up from germline, CDR1 is SGHTA and CDR2 is FQGTGA. The J segment lost 2 bases and the V segment lost 5 bases, leaving 5 bases of the junction unmatched. The CDR3 length is 15 residues. In DNA form, the CDR3 reads TGTGCCAGCAGCGGTAGCGGGAGCCTCACAGATACGCAGTATTTT. Its protein is CASSGSGSLTDTQYF. Full variable domain (rest looked up from reference TRBV7-3 and TRBJ2-3): GAGVSQTPSNKVTEKGKYVELRCDPISGHTALYWYRQSLGQGPEFLIYFQGTGAADDSGLPNDRFFAVRPEGSVSTLKIQRTERGDSAVYLCASSGSGSLTDTQYFGPGTRLTVL.

Here the CDR3 DNA reads TGTGCCAGCAGTTACGGGACGGGACAGACCTACGAGCAGTACTTC. It translates to CASSYGTGQTYEQYF. This rearrangement joins TRBV6-6 to TRBJ2-7; the match to TRBD1 covers 7 bases. The CDR3 totals 15 residues. Trimming at V came to 2 bases and at J to 2 bases, leaving 6 bases not matched to a gene. Germline-derived CDR1 and CDR2 are MNHNY and SVGAGI (reference sequence).

In its sample, this clonotype was seen once. The chain carries TRBV7-8 and TRBJ2-3; TRBD1 matches at 9 bases. With V trimmed by 5 bases and J by 3 bases, 6 bases remained unmatched. Germline V gives CDR1 SGHVS, CDR2 FQNEAQ. The CDR3 is made up of 15 amino acids. The CDR3 reads CASSTLGQGTDTQYF. The CDR3 DNA follows: TGTGCCAGCAGCACTCTAGGACAGGGGACAGATACGCAGTATTTT.

The V and J genes are TRBV29-1 and TRBJ2-1; no clear D gene. V lost 6 bases and J 10 bases, leaving 10 bases between the germline ends. Germline V gives CDR1 SQVTM, CDR2 ANQGSEA. The CDR3 runs 10 residues. The CDR3 region is CSVGAREQFF. DNA of the CDR3: TGCAGCGTGGGCGCACGGGAGCAGTTCTTC.

This chain links TRBV20-1 with TRBJ2-1; 7 bases fit TRBD2. Germline loops: CDR1 DFQATT, CDR2 SNEGSKA (reference sequence). The CDR3 is 15 residues long. J was trimmed by 5 bases and V by 0 bases; bases with no gene match: 7. Here the CDR3 reads CSARDTSGVHNEQFF. For the CDR3, the DNA is TGCAGTGCTAGAGATACCAGCGGGGTCCACAATGAGCAGTTCTTC.

This clonotype was observed at least ten times. This chain links TRBV5-1 with TRBJ2-3; the D gene could be TRBD1 or TRBD2 (5 bases each). CDR3 length equals 14 residues. Trimming left V 4 bases short and J 0 bases short, with 9 bases between. Germline V lookup: CDR1 SGHRS, CDR2 YFSETQ. CDR3 residues: CASSRDGSTDTQYF. CDR3 coding DNA: TGCGCCAGCAGCAGGGACGGAAGCACAGATACGCAGTATTTT.

This chain uses TRBV7-9 with TRBJ1-2, with D hard to call. The CDR3 spans 14 residues. Looked up from germline, CDR1 is SEHNR and CDR2 is FQNEAQ (reference sequence). Trimming took off 3 bases at V and 0 bases at J, with 8 bases between the two ends. The CDR3 is CASSFFWTNYGYTF. The DNA for the CDR3 is TGTGCCAGCAGCTTTTTTTGGACTAACTATGGCTACACCTTC.

The J gene is TRBJ1-1, the V gene TRBV20-1; TRBD1 matches at 10 bases. Germline values: CDR1 DFQATT, CDR2 SNEGSKA (reference sequence). The trim removed 3 bases at V and 2 bases at J, leaving 3 bases unmatched. The CDR3 is made up of 14 amino acids. The CDR3 loop reads CSARGQGQNTEAFF. The DNA of the CDR3 is TGCAGTGCTAGGGGACAGGGGCAAAACACTGAAGCTTTCTTT.

The chain combines TRBV14 with TRBJ1-1; D remains ambiguous. V was clipped by 5 bases and J by 0 bases, with 7 bases between them. CDR1 and CDR2 (germline): SGHDN, FVKESK. The CDR3 loop spans 13 amino acids. In nucleotides, the CDR3 is TGTGCCAGCAGCGTAAAATTGAACACTGAAGCTTTCTTT. It yields the protein CASSVKLNTEAFF.

The chain carries TRBV6-6 and TRBJ2-5; D might be TRBD1 (6 bases). The germline V and J ends were trimmed by 7 bases and 0 bases, with 12 bases remaining between them. Germline V lookup: CDR1 MNHNY, CDR2 SVGAGI (reference sequence). The CDR3 is made up of 14 amino acids. The CDR3 loop is CASKPGQYQETQYF. The DNA for the CDR3 is TGTGCCAGCAAACCGGGACAATACCAAGAGACCCAGTACTTC.

The V gene is TRBV18, the J gene TRBJ2-2; the D gene is possibly TRBD2 (5 bases). CDR3 length equals 14 residues. CDR1 and CDR2 from the germline V gene are KGHSH and LQKENI. The V end was cut by 3 bases, the J end by 7 bases, with 12 bases between. Written as DNA, the CDR3 is TGTGCCAGCTCACCCCTGGATCGGGGCGGGGAGCTGTTTTTT. Its translation is CASSPLDRGGELFF.

This chain uses TRBV20-1 with TRBJ1-2, with 9 bases lining up with TRBD1. CDR1 DFQATT and CDR2 SNEGSKA come from the germline V gene (reference sequence). The CDR3 covers 12 residues. The V and J ends lost 7 bases and 4 bases, in that order; junction bases with no gene match: 4. DNA of the CDR3: TGCAGTGGGACAGGGGCAATCTATGGCTACACCTTC. It codes for CSGTGAIYGYTF.